This record covers a single T cell receptor beta chain. In this sample, this clonotype turned up many times. Its target antigen remains unknown. No quality values exist for individual bases; no much larger clone is one base distant. For repertoire sequencing, the TCR beta CDR3 regions were amplified from RNA transcripts. The first round of RT-PCR was done with HTBI primers and the Qiagen OneStep RT-PCR kit, and was followed by a second round of multiplex PCR, then size selection and purification. Libraries were sequenced paired-end with 100 bp reads on an Illumina HiSeq2000. Under the source paper's analysis protocol: SOAPnuke was used for read processing, and reads with adapters, uncalled bases, a mean Phred below 15, or no exact constant-primer or identifier match were discarded. High-quality paired reads were merged with COPE v1.2.5. Each unique nucleotide sequence was treated as a clonotype, and MiTCR v1.1 was used to align the clonotypes to the IMGT TRB V, D and J references. The analysis was limited to V-J combinations with a frequency above 0.0001, which together covered approximately 99% of repertoires. For each V-J combination, a TCR clonal expansion and chaos score was defined as the ratio of F50 clonal expansion to chaos observed in the TCRdist matrix. Welch's t-statistics and random forest were used to reduce features to approximately 13 V-J combinations, which were fed into a naive Bayes classifier. Thyroid-blood repertoire similarity was quantified with the Morisita-Horn index. TCRdb applied fastp at Q25 and MiXCR to the public reads, then kept only in-frame beta chains. Merged by CDR3 protein, the rows form single entries marked with the most common genes and DNA. The V and J calls and clone size are TCRdb's, not the authors'. The sample table holds about 640,000 distinct CDR3 sequences, of which about 41% were seen once. Over 2.5% of the sample comes from the top ten.

The data originate from a study of Graves' ophthalmopathy and Graves' hyperthyroidism (dated by TCRdb to 2017 to 2018). For the wider study: Peripheral blood was collected at initial diagnosis, prior to any treatment. After sampling, hyperthyroidism patients received methimazole starting at 30 mg daily, and ophthalmopathy patients received high-dose intravenous methylprednisolone. To explore V-J signatures that distinguish ophthalmopathy from hyperthyroidism, a discovery set of around 100 patients was enrolled, made up of 43 with ophthalmopathy and fewer than 60 with stable hyperthyroidism. An independent validation cohort comprised 18 hyperthyroidism patients and around 16 patients who later progressed from hyperthyroidism to ophthalmopathy. In total, 135 blood samples were TCR-sequenced: 40 to 45 ophthalmopathy, over 70 hyperthyroidism and approximately 17 hyperthyroidism-to-ophthalmopathy patients. In five or six hyperthyroidism patients, the T-cell repertoires found in thyroid tissue were compared with those found in blood. To tell Graves' ophthalmopathy apart from Graves' hyperthyroidism, and to predict which patients would progress to ophthalmopathy, the study relied on TCR beta repertoire signatures.

The ophthalmopathy patients had moderately to severely active disease, with a Clinical Activity Score of 3 or higher, a NOSPECS grade of 4 or higher, and a disease duration of less than 3 months. Patients were excluded if they had other autoimmune diseases, uncontrolled infections, pregnancy or lactation. Clinical symptoms, serum thyroxine, TRAb, thyroid ultrasound and orbital computed tomography formed the basis of the diagnosis. Ficoll-Paque density gradient centrifugation was used to isolate PBMCs from around 10 ml of fresh peripheral blood. Trizol reagent was used to extract the total RNA, and its quality was then checked on an Agilent 2100 Bioanalyzer. Overall study outcomes, separate from this receptor: Sample size was not statistically predetermined, and group allocation was not concealed from the investigators. In validation, the model predicted ophthalmopathy progression with less than 71% sensitivity and 72.22% specificity; 12 predicted patients were CT-confirmed with GO in a median of approximately six months. Most of the expanded thyroid clonotypes with a frequency above 0.001 were also detected in blood, and it was suggested that the thyroid immune response may be reflected by blood repertoires. In cross-validation, the 13-signature model distinguished ophthalmopathy from stable hyperthyroidism with around 90% sensitivity and 81.08% specificity, while in the test set the corresponding values were roughly 80% and 75%.

Reading from cysteine to phenylalanine, the CDR3 counts 13 amino acids. Only the CDR3 region is kept as DNA, spanning 39 bases read in frame from base 1. Trimming leaves V shorter by 6 bases and J shorter by 3 bases, with the junction holding 5 bases beyond the gene matches. Recombination connected TRBV12-3 or TRBV12-4 to TRBJ2-7, with 7 middle bases fitting TRBD1. The clonotype comes from an adult man with Graves' ophthalmopathy. Specimen: peripheral blood. CDR3 protein: CASSRGQVYEQYF. The bases are TGTGCCAGCAGCCGCGGACAGGTCTACGAGCAGTACTTC.